One sample yielded the 21 T cell receptor beta chains listed below, sequenced in a study of blood T cell repertoires in COVID-19. Clones were sequenced by immunoSEQ multiplex PCR, and TCRdb holds only the in-frame ones, with some missing. The sample contains around 140,000 clones, around 87% of which appear only once. Sample: peripheral blood. These receptors came from a man aged 45-65 years with active COVID-19.

The rearrangement uses TRBV6-5 and TRBJ1-6, with 9 nucleotides matching TRBD1. Per germline, CDR1 MNHEY and CDR2 SVGAGI. Trimming cost V 0 bases and J 8 bases; bases outside gene matches: 5. This CDR3 has 16 residues. The DNA for the CDR3 is TGTGCCAGCAGTTACTCGAGGGGACAGGGACATTCACCCCTCCACTTT. Protein product: CASSYSRGQGHSPLHF.

The chain uses TRBV3-1 (or the pseudogene TRBV3-2) and TRBJ2-7, with TRBD1 matching 7 bases. Trimming at V came to 5 bases and at J to 4 bases, leaving 2 bases not matched to a gene. There are 12 residues in the CDR3. Germline values: CDR1 LGHDT, CDR2 YNNKEL (reference sequence). The CDR3 loop is CASSSGQYEQYF. The CDR3 bases are TGTGCCAGCAGCTCGGGACAGTACGAGCAGTACTTC.

This clone was picked up a small number of times. This chain links TRBV6-7 with TRBJ1-2, with unresolved D. TRBV6-7 is an open reading frame whose function is uncertain. V was pared by 4 bases and J by 4 bases, with 7 bases between. CDR3 length: 12 residues. This CDR3 reads CASSLRGYGYTF. The CDR3 DNA reads TGTGCCAGCAGTTTACGGGGCTATGGCTACACCTTC.

In nucleotides, the CDR3 is TGTGCCAGCAGCCAAGGGCGGCCCCTCCACTTT. It is translated as CASSQGRPLHF. This chain joins TRBV3-1 (or the pseudogene TRBV3-2) and TRBJ1-6; unclear D gene. The CDR3 runs to 11 residues. Germline V gene lookup returns CDR1 LGHDT and CDR2 YNNKEL (reference sequence). Trimming pared 1 base from V and 13 bases from J, leaving 5 bases between.

The chain is built from TRBV7-2 and TRBJ1-1; 8 bases line up with TRBD1. Germline V CDR1 and CDR2: SGHTA, FQGNSA. Trimming removed 2 bases from V and 6 bases from J; junction bases left unmatched: 8. This CDR3 is built from 15 residues. The CDR3 DNA sequence: TGTGCCAGCAGCTTACCTGGACAGGGACGCGCTGAAGCTTTCTTT. Protein product: CASSLPGQGRAEAFF. Full variable domain (rest looked up from reference TRBV7-2 and TRBJ1-1): GAGVSQSPSNKVTEKGKDVELRCDPISGHTALYWYRQSLGQGLEFLIYFQGNSAPDKSGLPSDRFSAERTGGSVSTLTIQRTQQEDSAVYLCASSLPGQGRAEAFFGQGTRLTVV.

V is TRBV12-3 or TRBV12-4 and J is TRBJ1-2; no definite D call. This CDR3 is built from 13 residues. V lost 6 bases and J lost 8, with 16 bases in between. The CDR3 DNA is TGTGCCAGCAGCTTTGGAGCGGTCGAGGGCTACACCTTC. It codes for CASSFGAVEGYTF.

V usage is TRBV4-3 and J usage is TRBJ1-6, with a tentative D call TRBD1 (6 bases). Germline values: CDR1 LGHNA, CDR2 YSLEER. The ends were cut back, 0 bases at V and 7 bases at J, with 13 bases in the middle. The CDR3 spans 16 residues. CDR3 sequence reads: CASSQDGRDINSPLHF. The CDR3 DNA sequence: TGCGCCAGCAGCCAAGATGGCCGGGACATAAATTCACCCCTCCACTTT.

The J gene is TRBJ2-7, the V gene TRBV7-9; D is possibly TRBD1 (6 bases). Germline V lookup: CDR1 SEHNR, CDR2 FQNEAQ (reference sequence). V was cut by 6 bases and J by 2 bases, with 11 bases left in between. The CDR3 loop spans 13 amino acids. In DNA, the CDR3 is TGTGCCAGCAGTCCCAGGGGTACCTACGAGCAGTACTTC. Its translation is CASSPRGTYEQYF.

This sequence joins TRBV5-1 and TRBJ2-3, with TRBD1 as a possible D gene (6 bases). The ends were cut back, 0 bases at V and 1 base at J, with 9 bases in the middle. The length of the CDR3 is 15 residues. The germline V gene has CDR1 SGHRS and CDR2 YFSETQ. Here the CDR3 DNA reads TGCGCCAGCAGCTTGGAGGGGGTTGGCACAGATACGCAGTATTTT. This sequence encodes CASSLEGVGTDTQYF.

V and J are TRBV6-5 and TRBJ1-1; 7 nucleotides match TRBD1. The ends lost 6 bases at V and 5 bases at J; junction bases unmatched: 9. The CDR3 extends over 14 amino acids. Germline CDR1 MNHEY, CDR2 SVGAGI. The DNA for the CDR3 is TGTGCCAGCAGAAACAGGGGAGTCGAAACTGAAGCTTTCTTT. Its translation: CASRNRGVETEAFF.

The rearrangement uses TRBV9 and TRBJ1-2, with a weak D call TRBD1 (5 bases). This CDR3 spans 14 amino acids. Germline loops: CDR1 SGDLS, CDR2 YYNGEE. Trimming stripped 0 bases from V and 8 bases from J, with 14 bases between. The CDR3 DNA follows: TGTGCCAGCAGCGTAGGGTCAGGGTCTCGCGGCTACACCTTC. It specifies CASSVGSGSRGYTF. Filled out from reference TRBV9 and TRBJ1-2, the complete variable domain reads DSGVTQTPKHLITATGQRVTLRCSPRSGDLSVYWYQQSLDQGLQFLIQYYNGEERAKGNILERFSAQQFPDLHSELNLSSLELGDSALYFCASSVGSGSRGYTFGSGTRLTVV.

The chain links TRBV6-5 to TRBJ2-4, with a tentative D call TRBD2 (7 bases). Trimming stripped 6 bases from V and 3 bases from J, with 15 bases between. This CDR3 spans 15 amino acids. CDR1 is MNHEY and CDR2 is SVGAGI in the germline V gene. CDR3 sequence reads: CASRTYREGKNIQYF. The CDR3, as DNA: TGTGCCAGCAGAACGTACAGGGAGGGCAAAAACATTCAGTACTTC.

This clone occurred once. The V gene is TRBV6-6, the J gene TRBJ2-3, with D possibly being TRBD1 (5 bases). The germline gives CDR1 MNHNY, CDR2 SVGAGI (reference sequence). The length of the CDR3 is 15 residues. Trimming stripped 2 bases from V and 3 bases from J, with 12 bases between. DNA for the CDR3: TGTGCCAGCAGTTACCAAGGGGCCTTTACAGATACGCAGTATTTT. Its protein product is CASSYQGAFTDTQYF.

This clone was seen repeatedly, ten times or more. The rearrangement uses TRBV5-6 and TRBJ1-2; TRBD1 is a possible D gene (6 bases). This CDR3 has 15 amino acids. Germline V gives CDR1 SGHDT, CDR2 YYEEEE. V was shortened by 0 bases and J by 4 bases, with 13 bases between the two germline ends. The CDR3 protein is CASSLGTAHFYGYTF. The CDR3 DNA reads TGTGCCAGCAGCTTGGGGACAGCGCATTTCTATGGCTACACCTTC.

The gene calls are TRBV11-1 and TRBJ2-3; D unresolved. This CDR3 is 15 amino acids long. Deletions cut 5 bases from V and 3 bases from J, with 15 bases between. Germline V gives CDR1 SGHAT, CDR2 FQDESV (reference sequence). For the CDR3, the DNA is TGTGCCAGCAGCCGGGTCCTGTTAGAGACAGATACGCAGTATTTT. The encoded protein is CASSRVLLETDTQYF.

This chain uses TRBV19 with TRBJ2-7; 7 bases fit TRBD2. The V and J ends lost 3 bases and 1 base, in that order; junction bases with no gene match: 12. CDR3 length equals 17 residues. Looked up from germline, CDR1 is LNHDA and CDR2 is SQIVND (reference sequence). The CDR3 spells CASSMGLGGSVSYEQYF. Here the CDR3 DNA reads TGTGCCAGTAGTATGGGCCTCGGGGGGAGTGTTTCCTACGAGCAGTACTTC.

This clone showed up just a few times. CDR3 region: CATSSGTGASRPSNQPQHF. The CDR3 bases are TGTGCCACCAGTTCCGGGACAGGGGCCTCCCGGCCGAGCAATCAGCCCCAGCATTTT. The J gene is TRBJ1-5, the V gene TRBV24-1; 10 bases align to TRBD1. The CDR3 extends over 19 amino acids. Germline loops: CDR1 KGHDR, CDR2 SFDVKD. J gave up 1 base and V 6 bases, and 14 bases lay outside the gene matches.

The V and J genes are TRBV19 and TRBJ2-1; the match to TRBD2 covers 9 bases. Germline-derived CDR1 and CDR2 are LNHDA and SQIVND (reference sequence). Unmatched junction bases numbered 8, after V lost 3 bases and J lost 8 bases. CDR3 length: 15 amino acids. This CDR3 is CASSIGAGGVDEQFF. CDR3 DNA: TGTGCCAGTAGTATCGGTGCGGGGGGGGTAGATGAGCAGTTCTTC.

Written as DNA, the CDR3 is TGTGCCACCAGCAGAGATAACATACTAAGTCGCTCTGGAAACACCATATATTTT. As protein: CATSRDNILSRSGNTIYF. This chain uses TRBV15 with TRBJ1-3; D not certain. Trimming took 0 bases from V and 0 from J, leaving 15 bases between them. CDR1 and CDR2 from the germline V gene are LNHNV and YYDKDF (reference sequence). CDR3 length: 18 residues.

The rearrangement joins TRBV6-2 or TRBV6-3 to TRBJ1-1; TRBD1 aligns across 7 bases. The V and J ends lost 5 bases and 1 base, in that order; junction bases with no gene match: 7. The CDR3 loop spans 15 amino acids. Germline V gene lookup returns CDR1 MNHEY and CDR2 SVGEGT. CDR3 nucleotide sequence: TGTGCCAGCAGTCCCACAGGGGCAAAGAACACTGAAGCTTTCTTT. This translates into CASSPTGAKNTEAFF.

The chain couples TRBV18 to TRBJ2-5; a possible D gene is TRBD1 (6 bases). The germline gives CDR1 KGHSH, CDR2 LQKENI. The CDR3 consists of 15 residues. V was pared by 3 bases and J by 0 bases, with 11 bases between. The CDR3 DNA reads as TGTGCCAGCTCACCTCCCGGACAGCACCAAGAGACCCAGTACTTC. Protein product: CASSPPGQHQETQYF.